The next 5 T cell receptor beta chains were all read from a single sample in a study of OX40 agonist ivuxolimab in advanced cancers. The receptor library was made with the immunoSEQ multiplex PCR assay. The clones in this table, taken by TCRdb from immuneACCESS, are in-frame only. Not every clone is retained; where verified, under half of the shortfall comes from an unresolved V gene, and the cause of the rest is unknown. This sample is represented by 30,000 to 45,000 clones; around 85% of them were singletons. Clones ranked in the top ten supply 11% of the sample. The sequences come from CD4+ or CD8+ T cells sorted from blood, collected in a trial of the OX40 agonist ivuxolimab. The receptors originated from an adult with an advanced solid tumor such as melanoma, head and neck, liver or kidney cancer.

For the CDR3, the DNA is TGCGCCAGCAGTGAGTATACAGGGAGATTCAATCAGCCCCAGCATTTT. This translates into CASSEYTGRFNQPQHF. This chain links TRBV10-2 with TRBJ1-5, with D maybe TRBD1 (6 bases). Germline V gene lookup returns CDR1 WSHSY and CDR2 SAAADI. V was shortened by 1 base and J by 3 bases, with 13 bases between the two germline ends. The CDR3 runs 16 residues.

V usage is TRBV7-9 and J usage is TRBJ1-4; weak D call: TRBD1 (5 bases). Trimming removed 3 bases from V and 6 bases from J, with 14 bases in between. The V gene's germline CDR1 is SEHNR and CDR2 FQNEAQ (reference sequence). The CDR3 has 15 amino acids. The CDR3 region is CASSLDPGRYEKLFF. The CDR3 DNA reads TGTGCCAGCAGCTTGGATCCGGGACGGTATGAAAAACTGTTTTTT. The entire variable domain, with the rest obtained from reference TRBV7-9 and TRBJ1-4, is as follows: DTGVSQNPRHKITKRGQNVTFRCDPISEHNRLYWYRQTLGQGPEFLTYFQNEAQLEKSRLLSDRFSAERPKGSFSTLEIQRTEQGDSAMYLCASSLDPGRYEKLFFGSGTQLSVL.

This clone was observed a few times. This chain joins TRBV4-1 and TRBJ1-2; no definite D call. Germline CDR1 reads MGHRA; CDR2 reads YSYEKL. The CDR3 covers 12 residues. The germline V and J ends were trimmed by 1 base and 13 bases, with 13 bases remaining between them. For the CDR3, the DNA is TGCGCCAGCAGCCAAGTAGGACCCCGGCGCACCTTC. It is translated as CASSQVGPRRTF.

The chain joins TRBV18 to TRBJ2-1, with a tentative D call TRBD2 (6 bases). Trimming removed 3 bases from V and 0 bases from J, with 15 bases in between. Per germline, CDR1 KGHSH and CDR2 LQKENI. The CDR3 length is 17 residues. CDR3 region: CASSPGLARSSYNEQFF. CDR3 DNA sequence: TGTGCCAGCTCACCGGGGCTAGCGAGGAGCTCCTACAATGAGCAGTTCTTC. The complete variable domain, with remaining parts taken from reference TRBV18 and TRBJ2-1, reads NAGVMQNPRHLVRRRGQEARLRCSPMKGHSHVYWYRQLPEEGLKFMVYLQKENIIDESGMPKERFSAEFPKEGPSILRIQQVVRGDSAAYFCASSPGLARSSYNEQFFGPGTRLTVL.

This clone is termed medium-sized (0.01 to 0.1%). The V call is TRBV5-4, the J call TRBJ1-1; D unclear. V dropped 5 bases and J dropped 0 bases, with 11 bases sitting between them. CDR1 is SGHNT and CDR2 is YYREEE in the germline V gene (reference sequence). The CDR3 spans 14 residues. CDR3 DNA: TGTGCCAGCAGGACGGGTAACATGAACACTGAAGCTTTCTTT. This gives the protein CASRTGNMNTEAFF.